This is a list of T cell receptor beta chains from one sample in a study of cytomegalovirus exposure and HLA in healthy donors. Generated by immunoSEQ multiplex PCR, the TCRdb table keeps only in-frame clones and is missing some. Its table records approximately 110,000 clones. Material for sequencing was PBMCs. These receptors all come from a man between 25 and 39 years old in good health and CMV-seronegative. Each CDR3 is given with its conserved first and last residue. The order of the fields is J gene, D gene, V gene, CDR3 protein, CDR3 DNA. D genes are given only for firm matches.

>TRBJ2-1|-|TRBV28
CASGRGSGLTIF
TGTGCCAGCGGTCGAGGGAGCGGGTTAACGATCTTC
>TRBJ2-1|-|TRBV4-2
CASSPAQSGNDNEQFF
TGTGCCAGCAGCCCAGCCCAGAGCGGAAACGACAATGAGCAGTTCTTC
>TRBJ1-5|-|TRBV28
CASSLSKAGQPQHF
TGTGCCAGCAGTTTATCCAAGGCGGGTCAGCCCCAGCATTTT
>TRBJ2-7|TRBD1|TRBV5-1
CASSFGTGAYEQYF
TGCGCCAGCAGCTTCGGGACAGGCGCCTACGAGCAGTACTTC
>TRBJ1-2|-|TRBV7-2
CASSLGQTANYGYTF
TGTGCCAGCAGCTTAGGTCAGACAGCTAACTATGGCTACACCTTC
>TRBJ2-2|TRBD1|TRBV29-1
CSVEDRVFGELFF
TGCAGCGTTGAGGACAGGGTTTTCGGGGAGCTGTTTTTT
>TRBJ2-7|TRBD1|TRBV5-1
CASSSTGTGYSEQYF
TGCGCCAGCAGCTCGACCGGGACAGGGTATAGCGAGCAGTACTTC
>TRBJ2-3|-|TRBV7-2
CASSVGERGTDTQYF
TGTGCCAGCAGCGTCGGGGAGCGGGGCACAGATACGCAGTATTTT
>TRBJ1-3|-|TRBV9
CASSIRDTGRANTIYF
TGTGCCAGCAGCATTCGGGACACTGGGCGCGCAAACACCATATATTTT
>TRBJ2-7|TRBD2|TRBV30
CAWSGEREAGRSSYEQYF
TGTGCCTGGAGTGGGGAGCGGGAGGCCGGGAGGAGCTCCTACGAGCAGTACTTC